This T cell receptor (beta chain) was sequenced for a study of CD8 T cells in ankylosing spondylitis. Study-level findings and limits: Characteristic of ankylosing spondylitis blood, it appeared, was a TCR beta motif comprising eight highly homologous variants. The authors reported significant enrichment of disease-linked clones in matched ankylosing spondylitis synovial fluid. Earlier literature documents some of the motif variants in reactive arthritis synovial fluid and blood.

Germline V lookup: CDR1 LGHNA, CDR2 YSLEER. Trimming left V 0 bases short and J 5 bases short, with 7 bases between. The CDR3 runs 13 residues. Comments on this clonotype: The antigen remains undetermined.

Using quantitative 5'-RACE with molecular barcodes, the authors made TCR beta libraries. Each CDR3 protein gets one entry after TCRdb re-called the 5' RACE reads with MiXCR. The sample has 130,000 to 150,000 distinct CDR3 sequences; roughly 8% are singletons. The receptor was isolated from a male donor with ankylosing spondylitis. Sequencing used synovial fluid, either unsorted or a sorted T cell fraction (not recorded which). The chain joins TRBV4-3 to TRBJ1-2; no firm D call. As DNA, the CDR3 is TGCGCCAGCAGCCAAGATTTAGGATATGGCTACACCTTC. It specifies CASSQDLGYGYTF.